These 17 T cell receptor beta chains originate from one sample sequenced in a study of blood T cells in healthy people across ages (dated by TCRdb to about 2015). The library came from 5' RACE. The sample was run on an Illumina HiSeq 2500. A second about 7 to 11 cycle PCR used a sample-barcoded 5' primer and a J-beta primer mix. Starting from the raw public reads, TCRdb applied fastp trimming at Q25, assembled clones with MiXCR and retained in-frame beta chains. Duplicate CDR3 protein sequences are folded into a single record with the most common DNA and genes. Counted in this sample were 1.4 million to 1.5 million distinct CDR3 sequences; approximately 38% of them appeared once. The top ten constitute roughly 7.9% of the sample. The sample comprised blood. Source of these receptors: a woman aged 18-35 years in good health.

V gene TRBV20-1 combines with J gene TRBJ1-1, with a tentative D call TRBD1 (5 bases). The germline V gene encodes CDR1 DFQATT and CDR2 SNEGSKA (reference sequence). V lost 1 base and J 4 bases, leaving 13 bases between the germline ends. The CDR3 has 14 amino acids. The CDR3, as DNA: TGCAGTGCTAGAGGAGGGGCGAGGAGCACTGAAGCTTTCTTT. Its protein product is CSARGGARSTEAFF.

CDR3 sequence: CASKVGIYGYTF. The CDR3 nucleotides read TGTGCCAGCAAGGTCGGCATCTATGGCTACACCTTC. The chain links TRBV12-3 or TRBV12-4 to TRBJ1-2; D is uncertain. The CDR3 totals 12 residues. V was shortened by 7 bases and J by 4 bases, with 10 bases between the two germline ends.

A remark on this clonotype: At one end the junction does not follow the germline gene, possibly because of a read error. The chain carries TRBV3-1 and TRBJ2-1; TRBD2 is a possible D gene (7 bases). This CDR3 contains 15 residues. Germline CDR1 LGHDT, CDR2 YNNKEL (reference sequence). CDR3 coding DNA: TGTGTCAGCAGCCAAGGTGGGGGGGGCCTCTATGAGCAGTTCTTC. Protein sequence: CVSSQGGGGLYEQFF.

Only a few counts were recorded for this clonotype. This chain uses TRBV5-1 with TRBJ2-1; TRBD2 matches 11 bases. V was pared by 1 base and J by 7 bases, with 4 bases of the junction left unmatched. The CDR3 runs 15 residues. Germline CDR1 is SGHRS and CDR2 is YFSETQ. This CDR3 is CASSLLGLAVNEQFF. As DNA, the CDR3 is TGCGCCAGCAGCTTGCTGGGACTAGCGGTTAATGAGCAGTTCTTC.

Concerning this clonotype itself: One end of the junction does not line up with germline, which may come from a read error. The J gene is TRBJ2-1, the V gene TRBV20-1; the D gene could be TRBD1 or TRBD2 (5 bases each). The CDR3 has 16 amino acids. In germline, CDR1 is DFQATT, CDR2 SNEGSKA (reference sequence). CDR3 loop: CNARDPGPEGHNEQFF. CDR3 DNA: TGCAATGCTAGAGACCCGGGACCCGAGGGCCACAATGAGCAGTTCTTC.

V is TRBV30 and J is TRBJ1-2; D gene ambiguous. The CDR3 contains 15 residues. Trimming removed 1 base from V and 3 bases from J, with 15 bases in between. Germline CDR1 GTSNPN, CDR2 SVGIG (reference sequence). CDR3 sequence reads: CAWSAQGLVHYGYTF. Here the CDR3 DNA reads TGTGCCTGGAGTGCACAAGGACTGGTACACTATGGCTACACCTTC.

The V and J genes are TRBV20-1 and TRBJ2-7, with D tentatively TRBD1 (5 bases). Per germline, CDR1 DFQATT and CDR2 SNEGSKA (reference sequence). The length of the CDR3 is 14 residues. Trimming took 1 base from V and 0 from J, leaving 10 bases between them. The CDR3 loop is CSARGTKTSYEQYF. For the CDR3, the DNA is TGCAGTGCTAGAGGGACAAAGACCTCCTACGAGCAGTACTTC.

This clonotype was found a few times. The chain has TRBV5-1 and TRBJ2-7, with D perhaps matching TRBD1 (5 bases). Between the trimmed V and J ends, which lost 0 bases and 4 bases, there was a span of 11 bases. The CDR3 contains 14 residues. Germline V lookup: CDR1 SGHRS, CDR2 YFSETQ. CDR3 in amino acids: CASSLALDNYEQYF. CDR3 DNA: TGCGCCAGCAGCTTGGCCTTGGACAATTACGAGCAGTACTTC.

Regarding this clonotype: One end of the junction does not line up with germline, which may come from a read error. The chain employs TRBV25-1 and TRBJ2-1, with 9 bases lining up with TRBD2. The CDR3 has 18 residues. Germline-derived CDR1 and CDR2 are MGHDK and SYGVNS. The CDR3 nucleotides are TGTGCCAGCAGTGAATATTTTAGCGGGGGACTCTCCTACCATGAGCAGTTCTTC. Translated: CASSEYFSGGLSYHEQFF.

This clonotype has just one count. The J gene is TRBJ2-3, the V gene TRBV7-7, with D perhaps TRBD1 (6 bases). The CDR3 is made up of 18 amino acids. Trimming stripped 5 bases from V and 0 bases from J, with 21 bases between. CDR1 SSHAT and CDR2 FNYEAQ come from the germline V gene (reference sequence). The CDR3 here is CASSRGLQGRISTDTQYF. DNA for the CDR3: TGTGCCAGCAGCCGAGGGTTACAGGGACGAATTAGCACAGATACGCAGTATTTT.

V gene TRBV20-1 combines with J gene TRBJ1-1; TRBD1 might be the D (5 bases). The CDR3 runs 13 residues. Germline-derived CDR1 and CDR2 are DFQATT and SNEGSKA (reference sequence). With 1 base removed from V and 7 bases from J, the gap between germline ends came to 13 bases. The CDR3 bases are TGCAGTGCTAGAGGCCAGGGCTTCGGTGAAGCTTTCTTT. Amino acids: CSARGQGFGEAFF.

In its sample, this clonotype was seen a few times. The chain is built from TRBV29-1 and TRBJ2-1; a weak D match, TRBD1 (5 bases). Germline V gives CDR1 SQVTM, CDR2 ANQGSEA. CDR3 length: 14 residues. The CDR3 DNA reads TGCAGTTTGACGGTCGAAACATCCAGGGCTGCGCAGTTCTTC. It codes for CSLTVETSRAAQFF.

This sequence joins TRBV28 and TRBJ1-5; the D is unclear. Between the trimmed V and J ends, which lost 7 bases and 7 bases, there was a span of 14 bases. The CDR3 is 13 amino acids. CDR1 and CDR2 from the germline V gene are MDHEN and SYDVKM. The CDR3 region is CASNTGGWQPQHF. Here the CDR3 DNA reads TGTGCCAGCAATACGGGAGGGTGGCAGCCCCAGCATTTT.

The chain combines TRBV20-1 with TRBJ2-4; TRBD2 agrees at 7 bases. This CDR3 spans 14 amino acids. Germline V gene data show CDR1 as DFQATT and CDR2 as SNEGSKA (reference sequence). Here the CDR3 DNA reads TGCAGCGCCTCGGCGGGAGACTTCAAAAACATTCAGTACTTC. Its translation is CSASAGDFKNIQYF.

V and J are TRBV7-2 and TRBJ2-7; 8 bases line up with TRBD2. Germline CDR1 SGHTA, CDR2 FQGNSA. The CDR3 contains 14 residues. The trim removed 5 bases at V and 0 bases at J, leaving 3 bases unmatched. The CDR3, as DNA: TGTGCCAGCAGCATCGGGGGGGCCTCCTACGAGCAGTACTTC. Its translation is CASSIGGASYEQYF. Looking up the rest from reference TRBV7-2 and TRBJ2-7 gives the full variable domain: GAGVSQSPSNKVTEKGKDVELRCDPISGHTALYWYRQSLGQGLEFLIYFQGNSAPDKSGLPSDRFSAERTGGSVSTLTIQRTQQEDSAVYLCASSIGGASYEQYFGPGTRLTVT.

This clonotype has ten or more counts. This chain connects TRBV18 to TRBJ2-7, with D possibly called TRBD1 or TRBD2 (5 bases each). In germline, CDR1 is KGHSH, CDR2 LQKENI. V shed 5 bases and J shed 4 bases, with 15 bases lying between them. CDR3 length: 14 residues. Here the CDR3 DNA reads TGTGCCAGCTCAACTACAGGAGGTACATACGAGCAGTACTTC. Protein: CASSTTGGTYEQYF.

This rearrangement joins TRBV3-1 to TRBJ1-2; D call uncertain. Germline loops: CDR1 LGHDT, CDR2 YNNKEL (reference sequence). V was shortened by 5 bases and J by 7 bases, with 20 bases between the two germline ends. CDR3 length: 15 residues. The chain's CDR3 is CASSDTRVARGGYTF. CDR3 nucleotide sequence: TGTGCCAGCAGCGACACAAGGGTGGCGCGCGGTGGCTACACCTTC.